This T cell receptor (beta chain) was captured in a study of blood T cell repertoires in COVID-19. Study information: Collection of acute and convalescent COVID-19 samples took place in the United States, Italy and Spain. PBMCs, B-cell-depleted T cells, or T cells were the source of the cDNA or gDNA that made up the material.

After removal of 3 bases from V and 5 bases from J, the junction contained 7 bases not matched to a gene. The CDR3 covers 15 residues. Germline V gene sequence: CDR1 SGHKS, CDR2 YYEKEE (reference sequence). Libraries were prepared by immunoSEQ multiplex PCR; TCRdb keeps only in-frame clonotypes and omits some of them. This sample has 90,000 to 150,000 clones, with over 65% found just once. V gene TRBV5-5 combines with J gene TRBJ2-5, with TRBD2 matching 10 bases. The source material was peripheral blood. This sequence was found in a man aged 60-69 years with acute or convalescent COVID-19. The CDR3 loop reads CASSSTPSGSETQYF. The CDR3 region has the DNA TGTGCCAGCAGCTCTACTCCTAGCGGGAGTGAGACCCAGTACTTC.